This T cell receptor beta chain came from a study of Graves' ophthalmopathy and Graves' hyperthyroidism. Trimming took 8 bases from V and 0 from J, leaving 13 bases between them. This CDR3 spans 13 amino acids. CDR1 and CDR2 from the germline V gene are SQVTM and ANQGSEA. New diagnoses, under 2 months' duration, and ages 18 to 65 characterized the hyperthyroidism patients. Whole-study findings and limits: Built on 13 signatures, a model told ophthalmopathy apart from stable hyperthyroidism with 85% to 90% sensitivity and 81.08% specificity.

Scientists amplified the TCR beta CDR3 regions from RNA transcripts. In the first round, RT-PCR was carried out with HTBI primers, and a multiplex PCR formed the second round. TCRdb fed the multiplex PCR reads into MiXCR, producing one record per CDR3 protein. The sample shows around 1.1 million distinct CDR3 sequences, less than 45% of them seen only once. About this clonotype: The antigen remains unidentified.

This sequence originates from an adult man with Graves' hyperthyroidism. The chain couples TRBV29-1 to TRBJ1-2; unclear D gene. The sample comprised peripheral blood or thyroid tissue (not recorded which). CDR3 sequence reads: CSSPRRANYGYTF. The CDR3 DNA is TGCAGCAGTCCTAGGCGAGCTAACTATGGCTACACCTTC.